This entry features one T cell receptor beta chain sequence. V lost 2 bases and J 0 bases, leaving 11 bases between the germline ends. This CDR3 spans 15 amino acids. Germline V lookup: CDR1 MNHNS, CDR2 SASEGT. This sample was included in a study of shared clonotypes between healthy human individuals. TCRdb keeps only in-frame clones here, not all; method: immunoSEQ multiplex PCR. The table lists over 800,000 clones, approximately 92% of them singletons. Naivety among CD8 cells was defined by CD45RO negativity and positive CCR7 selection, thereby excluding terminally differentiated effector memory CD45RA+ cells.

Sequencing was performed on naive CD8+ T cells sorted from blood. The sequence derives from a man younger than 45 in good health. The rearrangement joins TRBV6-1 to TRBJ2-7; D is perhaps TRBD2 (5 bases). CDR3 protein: CASSELSGLSYEQYF. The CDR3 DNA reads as TGTGCCAGCAGTGAACTCAGCGGTCTCTCCTACGAGCAGTACTTC.